Below are 3 T cell receptor beta chains sequenced from a single sample in a study of T cells after yellow fever vaccination. Each CDR3 protein gets one entry after TCRdb re-called the 5' RACE reads with MiXCR. The sample lists approximately 300,000 distinct CDR3 sequences, about an eighth seen once, with about 0.51% in the top ten. The sample was CD4+ T cells sorted from PBMCs, taken 45 days after the yellow fever booster vaccination. These receptors were obtained from a man under 40 who received the YFV17D yellow fever vaccine.

This clonotype came up a few times. The chain links TRBV4-3 to TRBJ2-7; D perhaps matches TRBD2 (5 bases). The CDR3 consists of 15 residues. In germline, CDR1 is LGHNA, CDR2 YSLEER. The V and J ends lost 0 bases and 3 bases respectively, with 12 bases between them. The CDR3 bases are TGCGCCAGCAGCCAAGATGGGTACGGGGTCTACGAGCAGTACTTC. Translation: CASSQDGYGVYEQYF.

In its sample, this clonotype is medium-sized. The chain recombines TRBV7-2 with TRBJ2-7, with no clear D. The CDR3 loop spans 12 amino acids. V was cut by 3 bases and J by 0 bases, with 3 bases left in between. Germline V gene sequence: CDR1 SGHTA, CDR2 FQGNSA. CDR3 sequence (DNA): TGTGCCAGCAGCTTGAGCTCCTACGAGCAGTACTTC. The encoded protein is CASSLSSYEQYF.

This clonotype was picked up a small number of times. The V call is TRBV20-1, the J call TRBJ2-7; TRBD1 agrees at 10 bases. The CDR3 runs to 13 residues. CDR1 is DFQATT, CDR2 SNEGSKA, per germline (reference sequence). CDR3 DNA: TGCAGCGCACAGGACAGGGGGTTTGGCGAGCAGTACTTC. Translating it yields CSAQDRGFGEQYF.